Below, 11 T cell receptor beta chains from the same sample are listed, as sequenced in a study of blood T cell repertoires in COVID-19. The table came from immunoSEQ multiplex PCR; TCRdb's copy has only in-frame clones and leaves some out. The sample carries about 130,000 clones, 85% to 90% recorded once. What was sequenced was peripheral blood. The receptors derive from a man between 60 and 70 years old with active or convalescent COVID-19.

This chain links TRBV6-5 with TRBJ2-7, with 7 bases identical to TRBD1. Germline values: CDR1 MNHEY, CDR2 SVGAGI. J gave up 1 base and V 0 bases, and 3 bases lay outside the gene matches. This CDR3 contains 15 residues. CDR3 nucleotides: TGTGCCAGCAGTTACTCGACGGGACAGTCCTACGAGCAGTACTTC. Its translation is CASSYSTGQSYEQYF.

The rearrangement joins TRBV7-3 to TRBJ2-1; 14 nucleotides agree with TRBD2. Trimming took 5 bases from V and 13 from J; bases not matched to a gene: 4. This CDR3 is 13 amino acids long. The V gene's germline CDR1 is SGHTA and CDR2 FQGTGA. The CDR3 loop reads CASSPGTSGRQFF. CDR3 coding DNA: TGTGCCAGCAGCCCCGGGACTAGCGGGAGACAGTTCTTC.

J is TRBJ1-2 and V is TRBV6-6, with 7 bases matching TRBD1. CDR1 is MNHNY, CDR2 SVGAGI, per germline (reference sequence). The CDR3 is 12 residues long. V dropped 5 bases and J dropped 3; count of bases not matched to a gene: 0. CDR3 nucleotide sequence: TGTGCCAGCAGTCAGGGGGACTATGGCTACACCTTC. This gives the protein CASSQGDYGYTF.

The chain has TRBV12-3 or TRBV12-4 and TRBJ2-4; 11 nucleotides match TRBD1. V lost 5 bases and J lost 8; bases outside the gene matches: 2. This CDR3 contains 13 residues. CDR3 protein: CASSGDRGYIQYF. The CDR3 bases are TGTGCCAGCAGTGGGGACAGGGGGTACATTCAGTACTTC.

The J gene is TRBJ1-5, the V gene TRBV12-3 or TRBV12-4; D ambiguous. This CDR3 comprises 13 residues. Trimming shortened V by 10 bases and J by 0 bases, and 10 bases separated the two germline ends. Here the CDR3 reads CATGRNSNQPQHF. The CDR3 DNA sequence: TGTGCCACAGGTCGAAATAGCAATCAGCCCCAGCATTTT.

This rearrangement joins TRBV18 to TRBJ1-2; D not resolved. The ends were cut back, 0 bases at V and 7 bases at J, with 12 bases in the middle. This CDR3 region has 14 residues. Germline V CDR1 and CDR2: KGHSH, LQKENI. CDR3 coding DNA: TGTGCCAGCTCACCACCGAGTGTCGAGGGTGGCTACACCTTC. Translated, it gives CASSPPSVEGGYTF.

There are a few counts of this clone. CDR3 sequence reads: CASSHRTGGNSPLHF. As DNA, the CDR3 is TGTGCCAGCAGCCATCGGACAGGGGGCAATTCACCCCTCCACTTT. V usage is TRBV28 and J usage is TRBJ1-6; 11 nucleotides match TRBD1. The V gene end was trimmed by 6 bases and the J gene end by 7 bases; junction bases not matched to a gene: 5. The CDR3 runs to 15 residues. CDR1 is MDHEN and CDR2 is SYDVKM in the germline V gene.

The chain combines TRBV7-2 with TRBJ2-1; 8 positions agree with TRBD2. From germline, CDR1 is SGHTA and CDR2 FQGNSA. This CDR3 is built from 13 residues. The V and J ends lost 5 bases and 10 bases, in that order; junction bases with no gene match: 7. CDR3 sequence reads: CASSATSVVEQFF. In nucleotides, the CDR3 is TGTGCCAGCAGCGCGACTAGCGTTGTGGAGCAGTTCTTC.

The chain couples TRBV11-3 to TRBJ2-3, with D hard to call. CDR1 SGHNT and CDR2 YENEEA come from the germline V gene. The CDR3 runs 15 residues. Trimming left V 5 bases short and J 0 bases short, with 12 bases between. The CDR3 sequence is CASSPFGSSTDTQYF. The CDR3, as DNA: TGTGCCAGCAGCCCCTTCGGGTCTAGCACAGATACGCAGTATTTT.

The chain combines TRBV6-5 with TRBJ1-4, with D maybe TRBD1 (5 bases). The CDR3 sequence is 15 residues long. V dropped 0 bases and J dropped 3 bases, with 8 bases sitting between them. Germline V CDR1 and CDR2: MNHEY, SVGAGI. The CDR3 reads CASSYSPGSNEKLFF. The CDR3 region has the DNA TGTGCCAGCAGTTACTCCCCAGGGTCTAATGAAAAACTGTTTTTT.

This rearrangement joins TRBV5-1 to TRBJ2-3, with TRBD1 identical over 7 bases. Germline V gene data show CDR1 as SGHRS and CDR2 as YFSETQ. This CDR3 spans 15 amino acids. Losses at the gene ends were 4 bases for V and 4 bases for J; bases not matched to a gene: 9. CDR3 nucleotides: TGCGCCAGCAGCGCCCCGGACAGGACCCCAGATACGCAGTATTTT. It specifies CASSAPDRTPDTQYF.